These 29 T cell receptor beta chains were all obtained from the same sample, sequenced in a study of T cell repertoires in cytomegalovirus infection. The antigens for these receptors are not known. TCRdb fed the reads into MiXCR, producing one record per CDR3 protein. Of some 800,000 distinct CDR3 sequences listed, over 25% are singletons. Sample: cultured CD8+ T cells from PBMCs, taken from culture after CMV antigen stimulation. These receptors were obtained from a human donor in good health (CMV status not recorded). Some clones in this sample may be carry-over from other donors' samples.

This clonotype was seen only a few times. The rearrangement links TRBV6-1 to TRBJ1-5; 7 bases match TRBD1. The CDR3 totals 15 residues. Germline V gene data show CDR1 as MNHNS and CDR2 as SASEGT. V was clipped by 7 bases and J by 3 bases; unmatched bases: 9. CDR3 amino acids: CASIRTGAFNQPQHF. The CDR3, as DNA: TGTGCCAGCATTCGTACAGGGGCCTTCAATCAGCCCCAGCATTTT.

This clonotype was seen repeatedly, ten times or more. The chain recombines TRBV12-3 or TRBV12-4 with TRBJ2-1; 8 positions agree with TRBD2. This CDR3 has 13 residues. V lost 5 bases, J lost 8 bases, and 5 bases stayed unmatched. The CDR3 region is CASSPGGSDEQFF. Written as DNA, the CDR3 is TGTGCCAGCAGTCCGGGGGGGTCCGATGAGCAGTTCTTC.

This clonotype has a count of ten or more. This chain links TRBV28 with TRBJ1-1; D remains ambiguous. The CDR3 has 15 residues. The V and J ends lost 1 base and 4 bases respectively, with 13 bases between them. The germline gives CDR1 MDHEN, CDR2 SYDVKM. CDR3 sequence (DNA): TGTGCCAGCAGTTTATTGCGGGGAAAGGGCACTGAAGCTTTCTTT. Residues: CASSLLRGKGTEAFF. Full variable domain (outside the CDR3, taken from reference TRBV28 and TRBJ1-1): DVKVTQSSRYLVKRTGEKVFLECVQDMDHENMFWYRQDPGLGLRLIYFSYDVKMKEKGDIPEGYSVSREKKERFSLILESASTNQTSMYLCASSLLRGKGTEAFFGQGTRLTVV.

There are a few counts of this clonotype. This chain connects TRBV9 to TRBJ1-6, with D tentatively TRBD1 (5 bases). The CDR3 runs to 17 residues. In germline, CDR1 is SGDLS, CDR2 YYNGEE. Trimming removed 1 base from V and 6 bases from J, with 17 bases in between. CDR3 loop: CASSVHPWGGFNSPLHF. The CDR3 DNA reads TGTGCCAGCAGCGTACACCCCTGGGGGGGTTTTAATTCACCCCTCCACTTT.

This clonotype was observed many times. The chain carries TRBV6-1 and TRBJ2-5, with D perhaps assigned TRBD1 or TRBD2 (5 bases each). The CDR3 spans 15 residues. V was trimmed by 5 bases and J by 0 bases, leaving 13 bases between them. The germline gives CDR1 MNHNS, CDR2 SASEGT. In DNA, the CDR3 is TGTGCCAGCAGTTCCCGGGACCTAAACCAAGAGACCCAGTACTTC. Protein sequence: CASSSRDLNQETQYF.

In this sample, this clonotype turned up many times. This chain joins TRBV7-2 and TRBJ1-6; D uncertain. The CDR3 spans 14 residues. The ends were cut back, 5 bases at V and 3 bases at J, with 8 bases in the middle. Germline V lookup: CDR1 SGHTA, CDR2 FQGNSA. The CDR3 nucleotides are TGTGCCAGCAGCCGGGGTTACTATAATTCACCCCTCCACTTT. Translation: CASSRGYYNSPLHF. The full variable domain, rest sourced from reference TRBV7-2 and TRBJ1-6, is GAGVSQSPSNKVTEKGKDVELRCDPISGHTALYWYRQSLGQGLEFLIYFQGNSAPDKSGLPSDRFSAERTGGSVSTLTIQRTQQEDSAVYLCASSRGYYNSPLHFGNGTRLTVT.

This clonotype was seen more than once but under ten times. This rearrangement joins TRBV6-1 to TRBJ1-3, with 7 bases that match TRBD1. The CDR3 totals 17 residues. V shed 6 bases and J 3 bases; nucleotides not matched to a gene: 14. Germline CDR1 is MNHNS and CDR2 is SASEGT. Here the CDR3 DNA reads TGTGCCAGCAGGGCGTACAGGGGACCCCCAAATGGAAACACCATATATTTT. It specifies CASRAYRGPPNGNTIYF.

This clonotype has only a few counts. The chain links TRBV27 to TRBJ2-5, with D possibly being TRBD2 (6 bases). The CDR3 is 17 residues long. The germline gives CDR1 MNHEY, CDR2 SMNVEV (reference sequence). The V and J ends lost 7 bases and 3 bases respectively, with 24 bases between them. As DNA, the CDR3 is TGTGCCAGCAACCCGCGGTCCCCGACTAGAATTAAAGAGACCCAGTACTTC. Its translation is CASNPRSPTRIKETQYF.

The chain carries TRBV28 and TRBJ2-3; tentatively, D is TRBD2 (5 bases). The CDR3 length is 14 residues. Deletions cut 6 bases from V and 5 bases from J, with 15 bases between. Germline V lookup: CDR1 MDHEN, CDR2 SYDVKM. The chain's CDR3 is CASSEEVSVDTQYF. CDR3 bases: TGTGCCAGCAGCGAGGAGGTTAGCGTAGATACGCAGTATTTT.

The V call is TRBV6-5, the J call TRBJ2-1, with TRBD2 matching over 11 bases. V shed 5 bases, J shed 9 bases, and the junction held 6 bases outside the gene matches. Per the germline V gene, CDR1 is MNHEY and CDR2 is SVGAGI. CDR3 length: 14 amino acids. CDR3 DNA sequence: TGTGCCAGCAGTACTAGCGGGGGTATCGGTGAGCAGTTCTTC. Amino acids: CASSTSGGIGEQFF.

The chain combines TRBV6-5 with TRBJ2-5; the D gene is possibly TRBD2 (6 bases). Germline V gives CDR1 MNHEY, CDR2 SVGAGI. This CDR3 contains 16 residues. V shed 0 bases and J shed 0 bases, with 11 bases lying between them. CDR3 in DNA: TGTGCCAGCAGTTACTCGGCAGGAGGGTACCAAGAGACCCAGTACTTC. Amino acids: CASSYSAGGYQETQYF.

This clonotype has a handful of counts. The chain carries TRBV15 and TRBJ1-6; D remains unclear. V was shortened by 2 bases and J by 7 bases, with 9 bases between the two germline ends. The CDR3 is 14 amino acids. From germline, CDR1 is LNHNV and CDR2 YYDKDF (reference sequence). CDR3 nucleotides: TGTGCCACCAGCAGACCCCCGCGGAATTCACCCCTCCACTTT. This encodes CATSRPPRNSPLHF.

The table lists this clonotype with a few counts. The chain recombines TRBV6-1 with TRBJ2-1; TRBD2 agrees at 7 bases. J was trimmed by 1 base and V by 3 bases; bases with no gene match: 0. This CDR3 region has 14 residues. From germline, CDR1 is MNHNS and CDR2 SASEGT. The CDR3, as DNA: TGTGCCAGCAGTGAGGGGGGGTCCTACAATGAGCAGTTCTTC. Amino acid sequence: CASSEGGSYNEQFF.

This clonotype appeared a few times. V gene TRBV12-5 combines with J gene TRBJ1-5; weak D call: TRBD1 (5 bases). Trimming pared 5 bases from V and 8 bases from J, leaving 13 bases between. The CDR3 is 13 amino acids. CDR1 and CDR2 from the germline V gene are LGHNT and FRNRAP. The CDR3 protein is CASGVPQGEPQHF. CDR3 DNA: TGTGCTAGTGGTGTACCCCAAGGGGAGCCCCAGCATTTT.

For this clonotype: Being one base from a much bigger clone, this may be a read error. This chain joins TRBV6-8 and TRBJ1-2, with 7 nucleotides matching TRBD1. The CDR3 totals 15 residues. CDR1 and CDR2 from the germline V gene are MNHGY and SAAAGT. The CDR3 DNA reads TGTGCCAGCAGTGCCTTGACAGGGAGTAACAATGGCTACACCTTC. Translating gives CASSALTGSNNGYTF.

This clonotype was detected many times. The CDR3 loop is CASSFGGGGRGNEQFF. The CDR3, as DNA: TGTGCCAGCAGCTTTGGGGGGGGTGGCCGGGGTAATGAGCAGTTCTTC. This sequence joins TRBV7-6 and TRBJ2-1; TRBD2 aligns across 7 bases. Germline values: CDR1 SGHVS, CDR2 FNYEAQ. The J segment lost 7 bases and the V segment lost 3 bases, leaving 12 bases of the junction unmatched. The CDR3 has 16 amino acids.

This clonotype was observed a few times. This rearrangement joins TRBV6-2 or TRBV6-3 to TRBJ1-2; D possibly corresponds to TRBD1 (5 bases). CDR1 is MNHEY, CDR2 SVGEGT, per germline. CDR3 length: 14 amino acids. The germline V and J ends were trimmed by 7 bases and 4 bases, with 16 bases remaining between them. The CDR3 coding sequence is TGTGCCAGCATCCAGCAGGGAGGAGCCTATGGCTACACCTTC. Residues: CASIQQGGAYGYTF.

The chain couples TRBV29-1 to TRBJ2-1; a weak D match, TRBD1 (6 bases). From germline, CDR1 is SQVTM and CDR2 ANQGSEA. This CDR3 is 11 amino acids long. The germline V and J ends were trimmed by 7 bases and 16 bases, with 20 bases remaining between them. CDR3 nucleotides: TGCAGCGCTAGTCCCTCGGGACACCCATTCTTC. Protein: CSASPSGHPFF.

This clonotype has a count of ten or more. The CDR3 DNA follows: TGTGCCAGCAGCACTTTGGGGGGAGGCTATGGCTACACCTTC. Protein product: CASSTLGGGYGYTF. V usage is TRBV7-2 and J usage is TRBJ1-2; a possible D gene is TRBD1 (5 bases). The V end was cut by 5 bases, the J end by 4 bases, with 14 bases between. Germline CDR1 and CDR2: SGHTA and FQGNSA. This CDR3 has 14 amino acids.

The chain is built from TRBV29-1 and TRBJ2-2; perhaps TRBD2 as D (5 bases). Trimming left V 3 bases short and J 6 bases short, with 20 bases between. Germline V lookup: CDR1 SQVTM, CDR2 ANQGSEA. The CDR3 consists of 16 residues. CDR3 region: CSVETGIYGVPGELFF. The CDR3 DNA follows: TGCAGCGTTGAGACCGGGATTTACGGGGTCCCCGGGGAGCTGTTTTTT.

This clonotype is judged medium-sized. V gene TRBV7-8 combines with J gene TRBJ2-3, with 11 bases matching TRBD1. Germline loops: CDR1 SGHVS, CDR2 FQNEAQ. The CDR3 is 16 amino acids. Trimming cost V 3 bases and J 1 base; bases outside gene matches: 3. CDR3 nucleotides: TGTGCCAGCAGCTTGGGGACAGGGGGAGGCACAGATACGCAGTATTTT. It specifies CASSLGTGGGTDTQYF. The whole variable domain, remainder taken from reference TRBV7-8 and TRBJ2-3, is GAGVSQSPRYKVAKRGQDVALRCDPISGHVSLFWYQQALGQGPEFLTYFQNEAQLDKSGLPSDRFFAERPEGSVSTLKIQRTQQEDSAVYLCASSLGTGGGTDTQYFGPGTRLTVL.

This clonotype was observed a few times. This chain connects TRBV4-1 to TRBJ1-2; the D is unclear. Looked up from germline, CDR1 is MGHRA and CDR2 is YSYEKL. The CDR3 is 15 amino acids. V dropped 0 bases and J dropped 14 bases, with 22 bases sitting between them. The CDR3 bases are TGCGCCAGCAGCCAAGAATTCGTGGGTGGTTCAGCGAAAACCTTC. Protein product: CASSQEFVGGSAKTF.

The chain recombines TRBV2 with TRBJ1-2; D gene ambiguous. The CDR3 loop spans 13 amino acids. Germline CDR1 reads SNHLY; CDR2 reads FYNNEI. Trimming shortened V by 9 bases and J by 10 bases, and 21 bases separated the two germline ends. The CDR3 loop is CASLGKGRDDYTF. The CDR3, as DNA: TGTGCCAGTCTGGGGAAAGGGAGGGATGACTACACCTTC.

This clonotype was counted between two and nine times. The chain couples TRBV6-5 to TRBJ1-5, with TRBD1 as a possible D gene (5 bases). Trimming shortened V by 4 bases and J by 7 bases, and 11 bases separated the two germline ends. The CDR3 contains 13 residues. CDR1 and CDR2 (germline): MNHEY, SVGAGI. CDR3 protein: CASSWGSGQPQHF. In nucleotides, the CDR3 is TGTGCCAGCAGTTGGGGGTCTGGCCAGCCCCAGCATTTT.

This sequence joins TRBV12-3 or TRBV12-4 and TRBJ1-2, with D hard to call. The ends were cut back, 8 bases at V and 0 bases at J, with 19 bases in the middle. This CDR3 has 16 residues. CDR3 coding DNA: TGTGCCAGCGGACCTGTCGTGGCCGGAGCTAACTATGGCTACACCTTC. This translates into CASGPVVAGANYGYTF.

The CDR3 sequence is CASSQGGQQETQYF. The CDR3 DNA reads as TGTGCCAGCAGCCAAGGGGGACAGCAAGAGACCCAGTACTTC. The chain recombines TRBV3-1 with TRBJ2-5; 7 nucleotides agree with TRBD1. There are 14 residues in the CDR3. V lost 1 base to trimming and J lost 2 bases; unmatched junction nucleotides: 1. In germline, CDR1 is LGHDT, CDR2 YNNKEL (reference sequence).

The chain uses TRBV23-1 and TRBJ2-7; the D gene is possibly TRBD2 (5 bases). TRBV23-1 is assigned to the ORF class and has an uncertain function. V was clipped by 4 bases and J by 5 bases, with 18 bases between them. The CDR3 is made up of 15 amino acids. DNA of the CDR3: TGCGCCAGCAGTCCCCGTCCAACACCGCGGGACGAGCAGTACTTC. It yields the protein CASSPRPTPRDEQYF.

This clonotype was recorded a few times. The rearrangement uses TRBV19 and TRBJ2-1; D is undetermined. The CDR3 totals 18 residues. Germline V gene data show CDR1 as LNHDA and CDR2 as SQIVND (reference sequence). V lost 1 base, J lost 0 bases, and 16 bases lay in between. Written as DNA, the CDR3 is TGTGCCAGTAGTATAGTACTGGAAGGGCCTAGCTCCTACAATGAGCAGTTCTTC. Its translation: CASSIVLEGPSSYNEQFF.

The chain joins TRBV7-4 to TRBJ2-7, with TRBD1 identical over 8 bases. Germline CDR1 and CDR2: SGHVT and SQSDAQ. CDR3 length equals 14 residues. The junction had 5 bases not matched to a gene; V was cut back by 4 bases and J by 3 bases. The CDR3 bases are TGTGCCAGCAGCTCGACAGGGGAAGGCTACGAGCAGTACTTC. Translated: CASSSTGEGYEQYF.